This T cell receptor beta chain emerged from a study of blood T cells in healthy people across ages. Study observations and caveats: Comparison with aged donors showed that long-lived donors had more naive CD4+ cells and higher diversity. Using unsorted PBMCs precluded a conclusive naive versus antigen-experienced comparison.

A second about 7 to 11 cycle PCR used barcoded and J-beta primers. TCRdb reprocessed the 5' RACE reads via MiXCR and lists one record per CDR3 protein. The profile shows about 800,000 distinct CDR3 sequences, 20% to 30% of them singletons. Total RNA, at least 6 micrograms per sample, was extracted from PBMCs. The CDR3 length is 14 residues. Germline-derived CDR1 and CDR2 are SQVTM and ANQGSEA. As for this clonotype: Its antigen is not identified.

Separately, the same data were catalogued under a study of T cells of mothers and their children. That source adds: Persistent microchimeric T cell clones were not found at ~100 per million sensitivity.

The sequenced sample consisted of blood. This TCR derives from a boy between 10 and 17 years old in good health. The V and J genes are TRBV29-1 and TRBJ2-5; 8 positions agree with TRBD1. The J call may not be correct, given that the DNA end is closer to TRBJ2-7. CDR3 region: CSVAPQGGVYEQYF. In DNA form, the CDR3 reads TGCAGCGTTGCCCCACAGGGGGGCGTTTACGAGCAGTACTTC.